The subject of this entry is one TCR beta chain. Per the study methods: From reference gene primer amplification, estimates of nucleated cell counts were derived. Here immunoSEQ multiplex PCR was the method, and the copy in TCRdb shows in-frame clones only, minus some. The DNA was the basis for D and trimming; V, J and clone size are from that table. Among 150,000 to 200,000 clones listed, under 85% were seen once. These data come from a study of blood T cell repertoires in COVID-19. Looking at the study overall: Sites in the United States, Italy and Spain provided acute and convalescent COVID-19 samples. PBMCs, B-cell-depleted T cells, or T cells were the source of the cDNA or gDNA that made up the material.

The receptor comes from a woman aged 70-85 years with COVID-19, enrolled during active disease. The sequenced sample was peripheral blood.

The CDR3 bases are TGTGCCAGCAGCTTAGCCGCGGGAGGGACGGAGACCCAGTACTTC. This gives the protein CASSLAAGGTETQYF. The chain has TRBV7-9 and TRBJ2-5, with 9 positions matching TRBD2. With V trimmed by 0 bases and J by 5 bases, 4 bases remained unmatched. The V gene's germline CDR1 is SEHNR and CDR2 FQNEAQ (reference sequence). This CDR3 region has 15 residues.